A selection of T cell receptor beta chains follows, all from one sample in a study of glioma-infiltrating T cells. TCRdb re-called the multiplex PCR reads through MiXCR, storing one row per CDR3 protein. The data hold about 180,000 distinct CDR3 sequences, with about 47% observed a single time. What was sequenced was glioma tissue, nonneoplastic brain tissue, or PBMCs (not recorded which). The receptors were sampled from a human donor with low-grade glioma or glioblastoma, undergoing nonglioma brain surgery, or in good health (not recorded which). The CDR3 runs from the conserved cysteine through the conserved F or W. D genes are given only for firm matches. Size is omitted from some rows. Given values are once, few, many or a class for expanded clones.

TRBJ2-5 | TRBV18 | few | NA | CASSRPPDETQYF | TGTGCCAGCTCAAGGCCCCCGGATGAGACCCAGTACTTC
TRBJ2-2 | TRBV20-1 | many | NA | CSATGPTNGELFF | TGCAGTGCTACCGGGCCTACGAACGGGGAGCTGTTTTTT
TRBJ1-1 | TRBV6-1 | many | NA | CASSEALPQQGTGDTEAFF | TGTGCCAGCAGTGAAGCGCTACCTCAACAAGGAACTGGGGACACTGAAGCTTTCTTT
TRBJ2-3 | TRBV3-1 | NA | NA | CASGQTTGDLLYTDTQYF | TGTGCCAGCGGCCAAACCACAGGGGACTTACTCTACACAGATACGCAGTATTTT
TRBJ2-1 | TRBV20-1 | many | NA | CSARDAGRVDEQFF | TGCAGTGCTAGAGATGCTGGCAGGGTGGATGAGCAGTTCTTC
TRBJ1-5 | TRBV28 | many | NA | CASRGGRLNQPQHF | TGTGCCAGCCGAGGTGGCCGGTTAAATCAGCCCCAGCATTTT
TRBJ2-2 | TRBV19 | once | NA | CASIMSISGRFAGELFF | TGTGCCAGTATTATGTCTATATCGGGGCGTTTCGCCGGGGAGCTGTTTTTT
TRBJ2-7 | TRBV20-1 | many | TRBD2 | CSARPRIAGGYEQYF | TGCAGTGCTAGGCCTAGGATAGCGGGAGGATACGAGCAGTACTTC
TRBJ1-1 | TRBV28 | many | NA | CASRTGNTEAFF | TGTGCCAGCAGGACAGGGAACACTGAAGCTTTCTTT
TRBJ2-1 | TRBV7-9 | NA | NA | CASTPTSYNEQFF | TGTGCCAGCACCCCCACGTCATACAATGAGCAGTTCTTC
TRBJ2-5 | TRBV2 | few | NA | CASRGDQQETQYF | TGTGCCAGCAGGGGGGACCAGCAAGAGACCCAGTACTTC
TRBJ2-3 | TRBV12-3/TRBV12-4 | many | NA | CASSEVLFTDTQYF | TGTGCCAGCAGTGAAGTACTTTTCACAGATACGCAGTATTTT
TRBJ2-7 | TRBV14 | NA | NA | CASSSTVTHEQYF | TGTGCCAGCAGCTCGACAGTAACTCACGAGCAGTACTTC
TRBJ2-1 | TRBV3-1 | many | NA | CASSQDGVNEQFF | TGTGCCAGCAGCCAAGACGGGGTCAATGAGCAGTTCTTC
TRBJ2-3 | TRBV28 | NA | TRBD2 | CVSSLRLAGGDTQYF | TGTGTTAGCAGTTTAAGACTAGCGGGAGGTGATACGCAGTATTTT
TRBJ1-2 | TRBV12-3/TRBV12-4 | few | NA | CASSFADSSYGYTF | TGTGCCAGCAGTTTTGCGGACAGTTCTTATGGCTACACCTTC
TRBJ2-7 | TRBV4-1 | NA | TRBD2 | CASIQVPSGGAYEQYF | TGCGCCAGCATCCAAGTCCCGTCGGGAGGAGCCTACGAGCAGTACTTC
TRBJ2-1 | TRBV19 | few | NA | CASSIGTTQWQFF | TGTGCCAGTAGTATAGGGACCACCCAGTGGCAGTTCTTC
TRBJ2-7 | TRBV11-2 | NA | NA | CASSLDEGFYEQYF | TGTGCCAGCAGCTTAGATGAAGGGTTCTACGAGCAGTACTTC
TRBJ2-1 | TRBV4-1 | many | NA | CASSQDHRYWDEQFF | TGCGCCAGCAGCCAAGATCATAGGTACTGGGATGAGCAGTTCTTC
TRBJ2-3 | TRBV6-1 | many | TRBD1 | CASSDNTGGRDTQYF | TGTGCCAGCAGCGATAACACAGGGGGAAGAGATACGCAGTATTTT
TRBJ1-5 | TRBV2 | once | TRBD1 | CSSAWTGDNHPQHF | TGTTCCAGCGCTTGGACAGGGGACAATCATCCCCAGCATTTT
TRBJ1-1 | TRBV2 | NA | NA | CASKYEGREALF | TGTGCCAGCAAATACGAAGGCCGTGAAGCTTTATTT
TRBJ2-5 | TRBV7-2 | NA | TRBD1 | CASSNSGGSETQYF | TGTGCCAGCAGCAATTCAGGGGGCTCAGAGACCCAGTACTTC
TRBJ1-3 | TRBV6-2/TRBV6-3 | NA | NA | CASSGARGSGNTIYF | TGTGCCAGCAGTGGAGCTAGAGGCTCTGGAAACACCATATATTTT